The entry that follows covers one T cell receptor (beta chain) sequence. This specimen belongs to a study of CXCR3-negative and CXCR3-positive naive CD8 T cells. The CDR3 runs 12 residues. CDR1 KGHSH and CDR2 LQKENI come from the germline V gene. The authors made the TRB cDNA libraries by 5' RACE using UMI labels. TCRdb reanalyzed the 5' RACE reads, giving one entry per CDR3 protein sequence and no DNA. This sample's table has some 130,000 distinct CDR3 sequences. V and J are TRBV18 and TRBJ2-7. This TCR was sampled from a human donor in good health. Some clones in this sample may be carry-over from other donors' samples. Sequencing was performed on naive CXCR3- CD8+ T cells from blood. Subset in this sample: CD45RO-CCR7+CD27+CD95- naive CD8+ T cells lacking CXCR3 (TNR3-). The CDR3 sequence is CASSTGSYEQYF.